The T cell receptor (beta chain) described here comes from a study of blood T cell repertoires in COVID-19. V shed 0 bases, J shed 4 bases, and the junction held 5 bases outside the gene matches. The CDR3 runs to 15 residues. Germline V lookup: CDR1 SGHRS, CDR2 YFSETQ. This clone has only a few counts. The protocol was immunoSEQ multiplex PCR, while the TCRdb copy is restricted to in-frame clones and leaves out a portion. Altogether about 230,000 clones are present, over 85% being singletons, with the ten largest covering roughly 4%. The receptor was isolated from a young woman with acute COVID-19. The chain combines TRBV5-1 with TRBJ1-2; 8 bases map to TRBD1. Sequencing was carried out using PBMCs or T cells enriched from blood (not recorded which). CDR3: CASSLGDRRGYGYTF. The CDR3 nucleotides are TGCGCCAGCAGCTTGGGGGACAGGAGGGGCTATGGCTACACCTTC.